This TCR beta chain was recorded in a study of blood T cell repertoires in COVID-19. Overall study context: COVID-19 samples, acute and convalescent, were from the United States, Italy and Spain. Sources were T cells, B-cell-depleted T cells, or PBMCs; the material itself was cDNA or gDNA.

The table came from immunoSEQ multiplex PCR; TCRdb's copy has only in-frame clones and leaves some out. The sample has some 140,000 clones, roughly 80% seen once. CDR3 length: 14 amino acids. The V end lost 6 bases, the J end lost 0 bases, and 9 bases lay between the germline ends. The V gene's germline CDR1 is MNHEY and CDR2 SVGEGT. Sequences were obtained from peripheral blood. The J gene is TRBJ1-5, the V gene TRBV6-2 or TRBV6-3; D is perhaps TRBD1 (5 bases). This TCR was sampled from a man between 60 and 70 years old who had recovered from COVID-19. Here the CDR3 reads CASSRTGSNQPQHF. CDR3 DNA sequence: TGTGCCAGCAGCAGAACAGGTAGCAATCAGCCCCAGCATTTT.